This record looks at one T cell receptor (beta chain) sequence and its context. The data belong to a study of blood T cells in healthy people across ages. In the study overall: The capture of about one barcoded beta molecule per two T cells was achieved by template switching.

A second PCR of 7 to 11 cycles used a sample-barcoded 5' primer and a J-beta primer mix. Each CDR3 protein gets one entry after TCRdb re-called the 5' RACE reads with MiXCR. Found here are about 1 million distinct CDR3 sequences, 45% of them singletons; the top ten hold approximately 17%. The TCR originated in an older woman in good health. Sample: blood.

The CDR3 nucleotides read TGCAGCACCCGGGAGGGGCCTAGTTACAATGAGCAGTTCTTC. This translates into CSTREGPSYNEQFF. The chain joins TRBV29-1 to TRBJ2-1, with 8 bases that match TRBD2. CDR1 is SQVTM, CDR2 ANQGSEA, per germline. The CDR3 consists of 14 residues. Trimming at V came to 8 bases and at J to 4 bases, leaving 10 bases not matched to a gene.